Below are 21 T cell receptor beta chains sequenced from a single sample in a study of cytomegalovirus exposure and HLA in healthy donors. The PCR contained 60 Vbeta and 13 Jbeta primers. The data were produced by immunoSEQ multiplex PCR, yet TCRdb's version contains in-frame clones alone and is incomplete. The data show 95,000 to 110,000 clones, approximately 73% seen once. Sequencing used PBMCs. Receptors originate from a man aged 30 to 39 in good health and CMV-seronegative.

J is TRBJ1-5 and V is TRBV19, with 9 bases that match TRBD1. In germline, CDR1 is LNHDA, CDR2 SQIVND (reference sequence). Unmatched junction bases numbered 1, after V lost 5 bases and J lost 2 bases. The CDR3 has 14 amino acids. This chain's CDR3 is CASSYRGRNQPQHF. Here the CDR3 DNA reads TGTGCCAGTAGTTACAGGGGGCGCAATCAGCCCCAGCATTTT.

V is TRBV28 and J is TRBJ1-2; the D gene is possibly TRBD1 (5 bases). The V end was cut by 2 bases, the J end by 8 bases, with 18 bases between. Germline values: CDR1 MDHEN, CDR2 SYDVKM. The CDR3 contains 15 residues. CDR3 loop: CASSLGGGGGRGYTF. As DNA, the CDR3 is TGTGCCAGCAGTTTAGGCGGGGGGGGAGGGAGAGGCTACACCTTC.

This CDR3 is CASKGVASRQYF. CDR3 nucleotide sequence: TGTGCCAGCAAAGGGGTCGCGAGCAGGCAGTATTTT. This chain connects TRBV28 to TRBJ2-3, with a weak D call TRBD1 (5 bases). The CDR3 extends over 12 amino acids. Germline-derived CDR1 and CDR2 are MDHEN and SYDVKM. V lost 7 bases to trimming and J lost 11 bases, with 16 bases between them.

The V call is TRBV29-1, the J call TRBJ2-4; 8 bases map to TRBD1. Germline CDR1 SQVTM, CDR2 ANQGSEA. J lost 9 bases, V lost 5 bases, and 9 bases had no gene match. The CDR3 contains 13 residues. CDR3 sequence (DNA): TGCAGCGTTAGCGCAGGGGGCTCAACCATTCAGTACTTC. It encodes CSVSAGGSTIQYF.

The V gene is TRBV18, the J gene TRBJ1-5; no clear D gene. Trimming took 6 bases from V and 1 from J, leaving 13 bases between them. This CDR3 spans 15 amino acids. CDR1 and CDR2 from the germline V gene are KGHSH and LQKENI. The CDR3 DNA follows: TGTGCCAGCTCCCCTCTAGCTGGAAGCAATCAGCCCCAGCATTTT. As protein: CASSPLAGSNQPQHF. The full variable domain, completed using reference TRBV18 and TRBJ1-5, is NAGVMQNPRHLVRRRGQEARLRCSPMKGHSHVYWYRQLPEEGLKFMVYLQKENIIDESGMPKERFSAEFPKEGPSILRIQQVVRGDSAAYFCASSPLAGSNQPQHFGDGTRLSIL.

The chain couples TRBV19 to TRBJ1-5, with D tentatively TRBD1 (5 bases). The germline V gene encodes CDR1 LNHDA and CDR2 SQIVND (reference sequence). CDR3 size: 12 residues. V was trimmed by 6 bases and J by 5 bases, leaving 8 bases between them. The CDR3 is CASRDIDQPQHF. The CDR3 bases are TGTGCCAGTAGGGACATAGATCAGCCCCAGCATTTT.

The chain uses TRBV7-2 and TRBJ1-2, with a tentative D call TRBD1 (5 bases). Deletions cut 8 bases from V and 4 bases from J, with 11 bases between. There are 12 residues in the CDR3. Germline V gene lookup returns CDR1 SGHTA and CDR2 FQGNSA. The DNA for the CDR3 is TGTGCCAGCTACGGGGGTCGCTATGGCTACACCTTC. It translates to CASYGGRYGYTF. Drawing the rest from reference TRBV7-2 and TRBJ1-2, the complete variable domain is GAGVSQSPSNKVTEKGKDVELRCDPISGHTALYWYRQSLGQGLEFLIYFQGNSAPDKSGLPSDRFSAERTGGSVSTLTIQRTQQEDSAVYLCASYGGRYGYTFGSGTRLTVV.

The chain links TRBV18 to TRBJ1-2; TRBD1 might be the D (5 bases). The CDR3 spans 15 residues. Trimming shortened V by 2 bases and J by 5 bases, and 15 bases separated the two germline ends. CDR1 is KGHSH, CDR2 LQKENI, per germline. The CDR3 loop is CASSPTTTVLYGYTF. CDR3 coding DNA: TGTGCCAGCTCACCAACCACGACAGTCCTTTATGGCTACACCTTC.

The chain is built from TRBV27 and TRBJ2-7; TRBD2 might be the D (5 bases). The ends were cut back, 7 bases at V and 6 bases at J, with 22 bases in the middle. The CDR3 covers 15 residues. CDR1 and CDR2 from the germline V gene are MNHEY and SMNVEV (reference sequence). CDR3 sequence: CASIQLRETSPEQYF. The CDR3 region has the DNA TGTGCCAGCATTCAATTAAGGGAGACGAGTCCCGAGCAGTACTTC.

The chain couples TRBV30 to TRBJ1-2, with 7 bases identical to TRBD1. V trimming: 1 base; J trimming: 7 bases; junction bases outside the gene matches: 12. CDR1 and CDR2 from the germline V gene are GTSNPN and SVGIG (reference sequence). The CDR3 is 15 amino acids. Written as DNA, the CDR3 is TGTGCCTGGAGTGACCCCGAGACAGGGTTGCGTGGCTACACCTTC. The encoded protein is CAWSDPETGLRGYTF.

The chain carries TRBV25-1 and TRBJ1-3; D is possibly TRBD1 (5 bases). The V end lost 4 bases, the J end lost 3 bases, and 10 bases lay between the germline ends. In germline, CDR1 is MGHDK, CDR2 SYGVNS. CDR3 length: 14 amino acids. As DNA, the CDR3 is TGTGCCAGCAGTGCACCAGGGATTGGAAACACCATATATTTT. Translating it yields CASSAPGIGNTIYF. The variable domain in full, completed from reference TRBV25-1 and TRBJ1-3, reads EADIYQTPRYLVIGTGKKITLECSQTMGHDKMYWYQQDPGMELHLIHYSYGVNSTEKGDLSSESTVSRIRTEHFPLTLESARPSHTSQYLCASSAPGIGNTIYFGEGSWLTVV.

The chain combines TRBV9 with TRBJ2-7; 11 bases are a match to TRBD1. The CDR3 extends over 16 amino acids. Germline CDR1 and CDR2: SGDLS and YYNGEE. Germline trimming cut 2 bases from V and 4 bases from J; bases unmatched to any gene: 8. CDR3 in amino acids: CASSVGQGANGYEQYF. The CDR3 coding sequence is TGTGCCAGCAGCGTCGGACAGGGGGCCAATGGGTACGAGCAGTACTTC.

This clone was seen a handful of times. This chain connects TRBV7-2 to TRBJ2-5; a weak D match, TRBD1 (5 bases). The tail of the sequence fits TRBJ2-7 better, so the J call may be wrong. This CDR3 comprises 14 residues. Germline values: CDR1 SGHTA, CDR2 FQGNSA. CDR3 nucleotides: TGTGCCAGCAGCCAACGCCAGGGCCCCAACGAGCAGTACTTC. Residues: CASSQRQGPNEQYF.

In this sample, this clone turned up a few times. The chain is built from TRBV29-1 and TRBJ1-1; possible D gene TRBD1, 5 bases. Per germline, CDR1 SQVTM and CDR2 ANQGSEA. The CDR3 is 13 amino acids. Trimming cost V 3 bases and J 3 bases, with 11 bases left between them. This CDR3 is CSVEQGFDTEAFF. For the CDR3, the DNA is TGCAGCGTTGAGCAGGGTTTCGACACTGAAGCTTTCTTT.

This chain links TRBV5-1 with TRBJ2-1, with D possibly matching TRBD1 (6 bases). CDR3 length: 14 amino acids. The V end was cut by 0 bases, the J end by 5 bases, with 9 bases between. Germline CDR1 reads SGHRS; CDR2 reads YFSETQ. The CDR3 is CASSLGAGDNEQFF. In nucleotides, the CDR3 is TGCGCCAGCAGCTTGGGGGCAGGGGACAATGAGCAGTTCTTC.

This sequence joins TRBV19 and TRBJ1-1; D perhaps matches TRBD1 (6 bases). The CDR3 has 16 amino acids. Germline CDR1 and CDR2: LNHDA and SQIVND (reference sequence). With 4 bases removed from V and 0 bases from J, the gap between germline ends came to 15 bases. The CDR3 region is CASSTLPGHLNTEAFF. As DNA, the CDR3 is TGTGCCAGTAGTACTCTCCCGGGACACTTGAACACTGAAGCTTTCTTT.

The chain has TRBV6-5 and TRBJ2-7; 10 nucleotides agree with TRBD1. The J segment lost 3 bases and the V segment lost 3 bases, leaving 5 bases of the junction unmatched. Germline V CDR1 and CDR2: MNHEY, SVGAGI. CDR3 length equals 15 residues. The CDR3, as DNA: TGTGCCAGCAGTTATGTAGGGACAGGGGACTACGAGCAGTACTTC. Its protein is CASSYVGTGDYEQYF.

This clone was detected only a few times. The chain links TRBV5-8 to TRBJ2-6; TRBD1 is a possible D gene (5 bases). The CDR3 has 15 amino acids. V lost 4 bases and J 1 base, leaving 9 bases between the germline ends. Germline-derived CDR1 and CDR2 are SGHTS and YDEGEE. The DNA of the CDR3 is TGTGCCAGCAGCCCGGCAGGGTCTGGGGCCAACGTCCTGACTTTC. It codes for CASSPAGSGANVLTF.

The gene calls are TRBV5-1 and TRBJ2-1; D may be TRBD1 (7 bases). The CDR3 length is 16 residues. Per germline, CDR1 SGHRS and CDR2 YFSETQ. The V end lost 4 bases, the J end lost 1 base, and 15 bases lay between the germline ends. The CDR3 nucleotides are TGCGCCAGCAGCCAGGAGGGGGCTAATTCCTACAATGAGCAGTTCTTC. Protein product: CASSQEGANSYNEQFF. Supplemented by reference TRBV5-1 and TRBJ2-1, the full variable domain reads KAGVTQTPRYLIKTRGQQVTLSCSPISGHRSVSWYQQTPGQGLQFLFEYFSETQRNKGNFPGRFSGRQFSNSRSEMNVSTLELGDSALYLCASSQEGANSYNEQFFGPGTRLTVL.

V gene TRBV28 combines with J gene TRBJ1-5, with D perhaps TRBD1 (5 bases). V shed 6 bases and J shed 2 bases, with 14 bases lying between them. The CDR3 covers 15 residues. Germline loops: CDR1 MDHEN, CDR2 SYDVKM. CDR3 sequence: CASSTGGSRNQPQHF. The DNA of the CDR3 is TGTGCCAGCAGCACCGGGGGATCTCGCAATCAGCCCCAGCATTTT.

The chain carries TRBV28 and TRBJ2-7; 9 positions agree with TRBD1. In germline, CDR1 is MDHEN, CDR2 SYDVKM. The CDR3 covers 14 residues. Germline trimming cut 6 bases from V and 3 bases from J; bases unmatched to any gene: 6. The CDR3 DNA follows: TGTGCCAGCAGCCCGCGGACAGGGGTCTACGAGCAGTACTTC. It encodes CASSPRTGVYEQYF.